One sample yielded the 10 T cell receptor beta chains listed below, sequenced in a study of low-dose radiotherapy and immunotherapy resistance in tumors. Primers used for first-strand cDNA, a TRAV- and TRBV-specific set, covered both alpha and beta chains. The PCR that amplified TCRs ran for 15 to 25 cycles, relying on a constant-region primer and a V-primer adapter. TCRdb redid the calling of the reads with MiXCR, one entry per CDR3 protein. Here the sample spans about 84,000 distinct CDR3 sequences, around a sixth being singletons. Time point defined: after trial treatment. As for treatment: LDRT plus nivolumab, ipilimumab, low-dose cyclophosphamide and aspirin (RACIN trial). Specimen: PBMCs, collected after low-dose radiotherapy plus immunotherapy. These receptors all stem from a male donor with prostate cancer.

This clonotype was observed at least ten times. The chain joins TRBV12-3 or TRBV12-4 to TRBJ2-5; TRBD1 agrees at 12 bases. Trimming cost V 3 bases and J 5 bases; bases outside gene matches: 7. This CDR3 is 16 amino acids long. In DNA form, the CDR3 reads TGTGCCAGCAGTTTCGCCGGGACAGGGGGCTATGAGACCCAGTACTTC. Translation gives CASSFAGTGGYETQYF.

The rearrangement uses TRBV12-3 or TRBV12-4 and TRBJ1-1; no reliable D call. This CDR3 is 14 amino acids long. V was pared by 6 bases and J by 1 base, with 12 bases between. The CDR3 loop is CASSPAVRNTEAFF. Written as DNA, the CDR3 is TGTGCCAGCAGCCCAGCTGTCAGGAACACTGAAGCTTTCTTT.

To note about this clonotype: It differs at one base from a far larger clone, so likely a read error. The rearrangement uses TRBV6-5 and TRBJ2-2; 11 nucleotides agree with TRBD2. The CDR3 contains 16 residues. Looked up from germline, CDR1 is MNHEY and CDR2 is SVGAGI. V trimming: 4 bases; J trimming: 0 bases; junction bases outside the gene matches: 1. The CDR3 sequence: CASSSTSGTNTGELFF. For the CDR3, the DNA is TGTGCCAGCAGTTCGACTAGCGGGACGAACACCGGGGAGCTGTTTTTT.

This clonotype was recorded many times. The V call is TRBV18, the J call TRBJ2-7; no clear D. The length of the CDR3 is 13 residues. Germline assignment: CDR1 KGHSH and CDR2 LQKENI. V dropped 3 bases and J dropped 6 bases, with 12 bases sitting between them. The CDR3 sequence: CASSPRSGPEQYF. The CDR3 DNA follows: TGTGCCAGCTCACCGCGCTCTGGGCCCGAGCAGTACTTC.

This clonotype was recorded at least ten times. This chain connects TRBV18 to TRBJ2-7; either TRBD1 or TRBD2 may fit D (5 bases each). The CDR3 covers 15 residues. V was shortened by 3 bases and J by 3 bases, with 15 bases between the two germline ends. CDR1 KGHSH and CDR2 LQKENI come from the germline V gene. CDR3 DNA sequence: TGTGCCAGCTCACCTGCCGGGACCGCAAACTACGAGCAGTACTTC. This translates into CASSPAGTANYEQYF.

This clonotype was picked up many times. This chain connects TRBV28 to TRBJ2-5; 11 bases are a match to TRBD1. This CDR3 contains 16 residues. J was trimmed by 5 bases and V by 3 bases; bases with no gene match: 8. The V gene's germline CDR1 is MDHEN and CDR2 SYDVKM. The CDR3 DNA sequence: TGTGCCAGCAGTTTGGGTCGGACAGGGGGCCGGGAGACCCAGTACTTC. Translated: CASSLGRTGGRETQYF.

V is TRBV5-4 and J is TRBJ2-1; D might be TRBD1 or TRBD2, each matching 5 bases. Germline V CDR1 and CDR2: SGHNT, YYREEE (reference sequence). Trimming pared 3 bases from V and 1 base from J, leaving 11 bases between. The CDR3 is 15 amino acids. The CDR3 is CASSYGTGSYNEQFF. The CDR3 DNA follows: TGTGCCAGCAGCTACGGGACGGGATCCTACAATGAGCAGTTCTTC.

This clonotype was counted a few times. The chain couples TRBV4-3 to TRBJ1-4, with D hard to call. With 0 bases removed from V and 0 bases from J, the gap between germline ends came to 14 bases. Germline-derived CDR1 and CDR2 are LGHNA and YSLEER. The CDR3 extends over 18 amino acids. Here the CDR3 reads CASSQDRAEYSTNEKLFF. DNA of the CDR3: TGCGCCAGCAGCCAAGATAGGGCAGAGTATTCAACTAATGAAAAACTGTTTTTT.

At least ten counts were recorded for this clonotype. The chain combines TRBV29-1 with TRBJ2-3; D may match TRBD1 or TRBD2 (6 bases each). Deletions cut 3 bases from V and 2 bases from J, with 18 bases between. The CDR3 loop spans 16 amino acids. The germline CDR1 and CDR2 sequences are SQVTM and ANQGSEA. The DNA of the CDR3 is TGCAGCGTTGAGGGGGGCATGGGGTTTCCCACAGATACGCAGTATTTT. Encoded protein: CSVEGGMGFPTDTQYF.

This clonotype came up a few times. V is TRBV19 and J is TRBJ2-7; TRBD2 agrees at 9 bases. The junction had 9 bases not matched to a gene; V was cut back by 4 bases and J by 2 bases. The CDR3 has 16 residues. Germline V gene data show CDR1 as LNHDA and CDR2 as SQIVND (reference sequence). CDR3 protein: CASSTPRAGGPYEQYF. CDR3 DNA: TGTGCCAGTAGTACCCCCCGGGCGGGAGGGCCCTACGAGCAGTACTTC.